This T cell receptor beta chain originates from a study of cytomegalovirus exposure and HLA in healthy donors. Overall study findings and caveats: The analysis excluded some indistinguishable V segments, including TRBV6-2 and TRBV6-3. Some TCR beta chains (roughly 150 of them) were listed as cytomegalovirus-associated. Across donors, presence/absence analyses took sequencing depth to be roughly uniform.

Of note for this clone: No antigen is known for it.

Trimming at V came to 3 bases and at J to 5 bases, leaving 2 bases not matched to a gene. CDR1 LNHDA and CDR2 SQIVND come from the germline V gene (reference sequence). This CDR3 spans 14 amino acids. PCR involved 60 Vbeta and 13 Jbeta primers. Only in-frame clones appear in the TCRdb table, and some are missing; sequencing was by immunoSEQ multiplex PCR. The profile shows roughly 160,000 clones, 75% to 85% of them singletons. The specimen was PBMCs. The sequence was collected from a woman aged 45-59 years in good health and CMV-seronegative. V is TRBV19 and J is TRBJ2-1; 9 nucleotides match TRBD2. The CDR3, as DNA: TGTGCCAGTAGTATTGCGGGAGGGCACAATGAGCAGTTCTTC. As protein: CASSIAGGHNEQFF.